One and the same sample provided the 32 T cell receptor beta chains below, sequenced in a study of early T cells in non-severe SARS-CoV-2 infection. One entry per CDR3 protein results from TCRdb running MiXCR on the 5' RACE reads. The table lists over 30,000 distinct CDR3 sequences, 5% to 7% of them singletons. The material sequenced was whole blood. These receptors all stem from an adult who was a healthcare worker with PCR-confirmed SARS-CoV-2 infection or an uninfected control (not recorded which).

Only a few counts were recorded for this clonotype. The chain joins TRBV19 to TRBJ2-2; perhaps TRBD2 as D (5 bases). V lost 6 bases and J lost 0, with 8 bases in between. The germline CDR1 and CDR2 sequences are LNHDA and SQIVND (reference sequence). The CDR3 is 14 residues long. CDR3 protein: CASRWRPNTGELFF. In DNA, the CDR3 is TGTGCCAGTAGATGGAGGCCGAACACCGGGGAGCTGTTTTTT.

This clonotype was seen ten or more times. V is TRBV9 and J is TRBJ2-2, with D perhaps TRBD2 (7 bases). The CDR3 spans 17 residues. V was shortened by 3 bases and J by 2 bases, with 17 bases between the two germline ends. The germline gives CDR1 SGDLS, CDR2 YYNGEE. The CDR3 sequence: CASSAPVGGGNTGELFF. DNA of the CDR3: TGTGCCAGCAGCGCCCCCGTAGGGGGGGGCAACACCGGGGAGCTGTTTTTT.

This clonotype was seen at least ten times. This chain uses TRBV20-1 with TRBJ2-1, with TRBD1 matching over 11 bases. V lost 6 bases to trimming and J lost 1 base; unmatched junction nucleotides: 11. This CDR3 has 17 amino acids. Per the germline V gene, CDR1 is DFQATT and CDR2 is SNEGSKA (reference sequence). The CDR3: CSAGDRGSTYSYNEQFF. DNA for the CDR3: TGCAGTGCGGGGGACAGGGGGTCGACCTATTCCTACAATGAGCAGTTCTTC.

This clonotype has ten or more counts. This chain joins TRBV5-1 and TRBJ2-2; D not resolved. The CDR3 contains 12 residues. Deletions cut 0 bases from V and 8 bases from J, with 5 bases between. Germline CDR1 and CDR2: SGHRS and YFSETQ. CDR3 in DNA: TGCGCCAGCAGCTTGGATCCTGGGGAGCTGTTTTTT. This sequence encodes CASSLDPGELFF. The full variable domain, rest sourced from reference TRBV5-1 and TRBJ2-2, is KAGVTQTPRYLIKTRGQQVTLSCSPISGHRSVSWYQQTPGQGLQFLFEYFSETQRNKGNFPGRFSGRQFSNSRSEMNVSTLELGDSALYLCASSLDPGELFFGEGSRLTVL.

This clonotype has at least ten counts. CDR3 nucleotide sequence: TGTGCCAGCAGCTTGTTCCGTGCAGGGAGCAATCAGCCCCAGCATTTT. Translated, it gives CASSLFRAGSNQPQHF. The gene calls are TRBV5-6 and TRBJ1-5; tentative D call: TRBD1 (5 bases). Germline-derived CDR1 and CDR2 are SGHDT and YYEEEE. The CDR3 has 16 amino acids. V was cut by 1 base and J by 1 base, with 12 bases left in between.

This clonotype has more than one count but fewer than ten. V and J are TRBV28 and TRBJ2-2; D unresolved. This CDR3 comprises 12 residues. Deletions cut 8 bases from V and 4 bases from J, with 8 bases between. The V gene's germline CDR1 is MDHEN and CDR2 SYDVKM. CDR3 in amino acids: CASQISTGELFF. CDR3 in DNA: TGTGCCAGCCAAATCTCCACCGGGGAGCTGTTTTTT.

The rearrangement joins TRBV11-2 to TRBJ2-2; D not resolved. The CDR3 sequence is 15 residues long. The germline V and J ends were trimmed by 3 bases and 2 bases, with 10 bases remaining between them. Germline CDR1 SGHAT, CDR2 FQNNGV. The CDR3 spells CASSFTLYNTGELFF. In DNA, the CDR3 is TGTGCCAGCAGCTTTACCTTGTATAACACCGGGGAGCTGTTTTTT. Together with reference TRBV11-2 and TRBJ2-2, the CDR3 gives the full variable domain: EAGVAQSPRYKIIEKRQSVAFWCNPISGHATLYWYQQILGQGPKLLIQFQNNGVVDDSQLPKDRFSAERLKGVDSTLKIQPAKLEDSAVYLCASSFTLYNTGELFFGEGSRLTVL.

V usage is TRBV15 and J usage is TRBJ2-5; D not certain. The CDR3 totals 15 residues. Germline V gene sequence: CDR1 LNHNV, CDR2 YYDKDF (reference sequence). V shed 0 bases and J shed 2 bases, with 10 bases lying between them. The CDR3 is CATSRDYTAQETQYF. CDR3 nucleotide sequence: TGTGCCACCAGCAGAGATTACACAGCACAAGAGACCCAGTACTTC.

This clonotype was recorded at least ten times. The V gene is TRBV5-5, the J gene TRBJ1-6, with D maybe TRBD1 (6 bases). Trimming took off 0 bases at V and 6 bases at J, with 10 bases between the two ends. The CDR3 has 15 amino acids. The germline V gene encodes CDR1 SGHKS and CDR2 YYEKEE (reference sequence). CDR3 sequence (DNA): TGTGCCAGCAGCTTGGTACAGGGTGGTAATTCACCCCTCCACTTT. Translating gives CASSLVQGGNSPLHF.

In this sample, this clonotype turned up many times. The J gene is TRBJ1-2, the V gene TRBV7-9; 8 bases align to TRBD1. The J segment lost 7 bases and the V segment lost 5 bases, leaving 3 bases of the junction unmatched. The CDR3 is 12 amino acids. Germline CDR1 reads SEHNR; CDR2 reads FQNEAQ (reference sequence). The CDR3 DNA reads TGTGCCAGCAGCCAAGGACAGGGTGGCTACACCTTC. Translating it yields CASSQGQGGYTF.

This clonotype occurred a few times. The rearrangement links TRBV15 to TRBJ2-1, with 8 bases lining up with TRBD1. CDR3 length: 16 amino acids. Germline values: CDR1 LNHNV, CDR2 YYDKDF (reference sequence). V trimming: 5 bases; J trimming: 2 bases; junction bases outside the gene matches: 8. CDR3 loop: CATSVDRASTYNEQFF. In DNA form, the CDR3 reads TGTGCCACCAGCGTGGACAGGGCTAGTACCTACAATGAGCAGTTCTTC.

The sample holds a few counts of this clonotype. This rearrangement joins TRBV10-2 to TRBJ2-4; weak D call: TRBD2 (7 bases). V lost 4 bases and J lost 7, with 14 bases in between. CDR3 size: 14 residues. The germline gives CDR1 WSHSY, CDR2 SAAADI. Here the CDR3 reads CASSGAGRGNIQYF. The CDR3 DNA is TGCGCCAGCAGTGGAGCAGGGAGGGGGAACATTCAGTACTTC.

The rearrangement joins TRBV29-1 to TRBJ1-2; the D gene is possibly TRBD1 (6 bases). Per the germline V gene, CDR1 is SQVTM and CDR2 is ANQGSEA. There are 16 residues in the CDR3. V was pared by 3 bases and J by 6 bases, with 23 bases between. DNA for the CDR3: TGCAGCGTTGATGGGGGGGCAAGAGGATCCCGACATGGCTACACCTTC. Translated: CSVDGGARGSRHGYTF.

As regards this clonotype: This may be a read error, as it is one base from a much larger clone. CDR3 DNA: TGTGCCAGCAGCTCGGGACCCTACGAGCAGGACTTC. The encoded protein is CASSSGPYEQDF. The rearrangement uses TRBV7-2 and TRBJ2-7; either TRBD1 or TRBD2 may fit D (5 bases each). This CDR3 has 12 amino acids. Germline-derived CDR1 and CDR2 are SGHTA and FQGNSA.

This clonotype occurred many times. The genes are TRBV12-3 or TRBV12-4 and TRBJ1-3; TRBD1 agrees at 9 bases. Trimming took 5 bases from V and 3 from J; bases not matched to a gene: 8. This CDR3 has 16 residues. DNA of the CDR3: TGTGCCAGCAGTACGGGACAGGGCCGTCGTGGAAACACCATATATTTT. It specifies CASSTGQGRRGNTIYF.

Many counts were recorded for this clonotype. The J gene is TRBJ1-1, the V gene TRBV2, with D uncertain. This CDR3 spans 16 amino acids. The V gene lost 6 bases and the J gene lost 5 bases, with 22 bases spanning the gap. The V gene's germline CDR1 is SNHLY and CDR2 FYNNEI. DNA of the CDR3: TGTGCCAGCAGCAATAAGGGCCTGTCAGTCGAAACTGAAGCTTTCTTT. It yields the protein CASSNKGLSVETEAFF.

The chain employs TRBV20-1 and TRBJ1-2; D unclear. The germline V gene has CDR1 DFQATT and CDR2 SNEGSKA (reference sequence). Trimming took 4 bases from V and 7 from J, leaving 16 bases between them. This CDR3 contains 13 residues. The CDR3 is CSATTTLSFGYTF. The CDR3 DNA is TGCAGTGCTACTACAACTCTCTCCTTTGGCTACACCTTC.

This clonotype was found many times. The chain links TRBV4-2 to TRBJ1-1, with D possibly matching TRBD1 (5 bases). The V end was cut by 1 base, the J end by 1 base, with 10 bases between. CDR1 is LGHNA and CDR2 is YNFKEQ in the germline V gene. CDR3 length: 15 amino acids. In DNA, the CDR3 is TGTGCCAGCAGCCAAGCCTCAGACAGGAACACTGAAGCTTTCTTT. It is translated as CASSQASDRNTEAFF.

This clonotype was picked up a small number of times. The gene calls are TRBV30 and TRBJ2-5; D ambiguous. The CDR3 sequence is 12 residues long. The germline V and J ends were trimmed by 2 bases and 5 bases, with 9 bases remaining between them. Germline values: CDR1 GTSNPN, CDR2 SVGIG (reference sequence). The DNA of the CDR3 is TGTGCCTGGAGTTGGGGAAGTGAGACCCAGTACTTC. This sequence encodes CAWSWGSETQYF.

A note on this clonotype: This may stem from a read error, because a much larger clone lies one nucleotide away. V usage is TRBV3-1 and J usage is TRBJ1-6; TRBD1 aligns across 9 bases. The CDR3 totals 14 residues. Germline-derived CDR1 and CDR2 are LGHDT and YNNKEL (reference sequence). CDR3 DNA sequence: TGTGCCAGCAGCCTGACAGGGGGAAATTCACCCCCCCACTTT. Translating gives CASSLTGGNSPPHF. The full variable domain, its missing parts supplied by reference TRBV3-1 and TRBJ1-6, is DTAVSQTPKYLVTQMGNDKSIKCEQNLGHDTMYWYKQDSKKFLKIMFSYNNKELIINETVPNRFSPKSPDKAHLNLHINSLELGDSAVYFCASSLTGGNSPPHFGNGTRLTVT.

This clonotype was recorded many times. The chain combines TRBV7-2 with TRBJ2-5; TRBD2 agrees at 7 bases. V shed 0 bases, J shed 2 bases, and the junction held 6 bases outside the gene matches. The CDR3 contains 16 residues. Germline loops: CDR1 SGHTA, CDR2 FQGNSA. The CDR3 loop reads CASSLARGGGQETQYF. The CDR3 bases are TGTGCCAGCAGCTTAGCCCGCGGCGGGGGACAAGAGACCCAGTACTTC. The full variable domain, rest sourced from reference TRBV7-2 and TRBJ2-5, is GAGVSQSPSNKVTEKGKDVELRCDPISGHTALYWYRQSLGQGLEFLIYFQGNSAPDKSGLPSDRFSAERTGGSVSTLTIQRTQQEDSAVYLCASSLARGGGQETQYFGPGTRLLVL.

This clonotype was picked up many times. V is TRBV7-9 and J is TRBJ2-7; TRBD1 aligns across 9 bases. Germline lookup yields CDR1 SEHNR and CDR2 FQNEAQ (reference sequence). There are 14 residues in the CDR3. J gave up 2 bases and V 5 bases, and 4 bases lay outside the gene matches. The CDR3 here is CASSPGQGPYEQYF. The CDR3 bases are TGTGCCAGCAGCCCGGGACAGGGCCCCTACGAGCAGTACTTC.

The chain uses TRBV7-2 and TRBJ2-5; 10 bases fit TRBD2. CDR1 and CDR2 from the germline V gene are SGHTA and FQGNSA. Losses at the gene ends were 5 bases for V and 2 bases for J; bases not matched to a gene: 5. CDR3 length equals 15 residues. As DNA, the CDR3 is TGTGCCAGCAGCCCTAGGACTAGCGGACAAGAGACCCAGTACTTC. It codes for CASSPRTSGQETQYF.

This chain uses TRBV27 with TRBJ2-3; D is unclear. The CDR3 spans 13 residues. V was cut by 5 bases and J by 2 bases, with 8 bases left in between. Germline V gives CDR1 MNHEY, CDR2 SMNVEV (reference sequence). For the CDR3, the DNA is TGTGCCAGCAGTCGGACGAACACAGATACGCAGTATTTT. It is translated as CASSRTNTDTQYF.

Turning to this clonotype: Being one base from a much bigger clone, this may be a read error. The chain is built from TRBV7-8 and TRBJ2-3; D not resolved. Trimming removed 5 bases from V and 4 bases from J, with 4 bases in between. CDR3 length: 11 residues. Germline V lookup: CDR1 SGHVS, CDR2 FQNEAQ. As DNA, the CDR3 is TGTGCCAGCAGCGCCTCAGATACGCAGTATTTT. Its translation is CASSASDTQYF.

This clonotype was counted at least ten times. The gene calls are TRBV5-1 and TRBJ2-7; D is unresolved. The V gene's germline CDR1 is SGHRS and CDR2 YFSETQ. Trimming took off 0 bases at V and 6 bases at J, with 7 bases between the two ends. The CDR3 has 12 amino acids. CDR3 coding DNA: TGCGCCAGCAGCTTGGTAGGAGCCGAGCAGTACTTC. Its translation: CASSLVGAEQYF.

Ten or more counts support this clonotype. The CDR3 loop reads CASSLLAGGPADTQYF. The CDR3 coding sequence is TGTGCCAGCAGCTTACTAGCGGGGGGGCCTGCGGATACGCAGTATTTT. The chain couples TRBV7-3 to TRBJ2-3; 12 bases are a match to TRBD2. Germline-derived CDR1 and CDR2 are SGHTA and FQGTGA. V lost 2 bases, J lost 6 bases, and 6 bases stayed unmatched. CDR3 length equals 16 residues.

In its sample, this clonotype was seen many times. CDR3: CAWRDRVNAEAFF. In DNA form, the CDR3 reads TGTGCCTGGAGAGACAGGGTAAACGCTGAAGCTTTCTTT. The chain is built from TRBV30 and TRBJ1-1; 7 positions agree with TRBD1. CDR1 GTSNPN and CDR2 SVGIG come from the germline V gene (reference sequence). J lost 6 bases, V lost 3 bases, and 7 bases had no gene match. The CDR3 length is 13 residues.

The rearrangement links TRBV5-4 to TRBJ1-6; possible D gene TRBD1, 5 bases. This CDR3 contains 12 residues. The ends were cut back, 8 bases at V and 9 bases at J, with 12 bases in the middle. The germline V gene has CDR1 SGHNT and CDR2 YYREEE (reference sequence). CDR3 sequence reads: CASSTVGSPLHF. As DNA, the CDR3 is TGTGCCAGTTCGACAGTGGGTTCACCCCTCCACTTT.

This chain links TRBV20-1 with TRBJ1-4; unclear D gene. Germline loops: CDR1 DFQATT, CDR2 SNEGSKA (reference sequence). V lost 3 bases and J 5 bases, leaving 10 bases between the germline ends. This CDR3 comprises 13 residues. Written as DNA, the CDR3 is TGCAGTGCTAGTGTCGGTCGGAATGAAAAACTGTTTTTT. Translated, it gives CSASVGRNEKLFF.

This clonotype was counted ten times or more. This chain joins TRBV4-3 and TRBJ2-3; 15 nucleotides match TRBD2. The V gene's germline CDR1 is LGHNA and CDR2 YSLEER. J gave up 4 bases and V 0 bases, and 2 bases lay outside the gene matches. The CDR3 runs to 17 residues. CDR3 coding DNA: TGCGCCAGCAGCCAAGATTGGACTAGCGGGGGGGCAGATACGCAGTATTTT. Translated: CASSQDWTSGGADTQYF.

The chain combines TRBV6-1 with TRBJ1-1; 7 nucleotides match TRBD1. CDR1 MNHNS and CDR2 SASEGT come from the germline V gene. The V gene end was trimmed by 6 bases and the J gene end by 6 bases; junction bases not matched to a gene: 7. This CDR3 has 13 amino acids. The CDR3 bases are TGTGCCAGCAGATTAAGGGGGCAGGCTGAAGCTTTCTTT. It encodes CASRLRGQAEAFF.